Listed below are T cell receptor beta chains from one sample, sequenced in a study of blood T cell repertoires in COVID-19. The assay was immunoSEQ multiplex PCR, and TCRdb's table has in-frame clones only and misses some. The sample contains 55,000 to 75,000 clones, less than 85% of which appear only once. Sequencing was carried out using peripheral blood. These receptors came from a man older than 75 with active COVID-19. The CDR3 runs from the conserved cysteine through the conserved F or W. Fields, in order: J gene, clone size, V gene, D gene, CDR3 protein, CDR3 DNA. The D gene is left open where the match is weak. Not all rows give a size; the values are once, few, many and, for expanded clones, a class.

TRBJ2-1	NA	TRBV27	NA	CASSFSEYNEQFF	TGTGCCAGCAGTTTCTCTGAGTACAATGAGCAGTTCTTC
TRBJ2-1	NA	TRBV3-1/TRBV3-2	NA	CASSQDPSMNEQFF	TGTGCCAGCAGCCAAGATCCTAGCATGAATGAGCAGTTCTTC
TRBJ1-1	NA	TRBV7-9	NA	CASSLVRDFTEAFF	TGTGCCAGCAGCTTAGTCAGGGACTTTACTGAAGCTTTCTTT
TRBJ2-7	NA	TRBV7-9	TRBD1	CASSLGGTGGAYEQYF	TGTGCCAGCAGCTTAGGTGGGACAGGGGGCGCCTACGAGCAGTACTTC
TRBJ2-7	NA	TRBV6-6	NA	CASSYAASEQYF	TGTGCCAGCAGTTACGCCGCTAGCGAGCAGTACTTC
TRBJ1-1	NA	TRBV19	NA	CASTDGQMNTEAFF	TGTGCCAGTACAGACGGACAGATGAACACTGAAGCTTTCTTT
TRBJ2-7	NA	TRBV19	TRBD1	CASSIEGRQGAYEQYF	TGTGCCAGTAGTATCGAGGGCCGACAGGGTGCCTACGAGCAGTACTTC
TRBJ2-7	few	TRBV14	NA	CASSPLDAVEGYEQYF	TGTGCCAGCAGCCCCTTGGATGCGGTCGAGGGCTACGAGCAGTACTTC
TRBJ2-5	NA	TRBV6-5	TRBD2	CASSRTAGRETQYF	TGTGCCAGCAGCAGAACAGCGGGACGGGAGACCCAGTACTTC
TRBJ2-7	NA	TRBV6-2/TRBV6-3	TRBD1	CASSYGGQRLYEQYF	TGTGCCAGCAGTTACGGGGGACAGCGGCTCTACGAGCAGTACTTC